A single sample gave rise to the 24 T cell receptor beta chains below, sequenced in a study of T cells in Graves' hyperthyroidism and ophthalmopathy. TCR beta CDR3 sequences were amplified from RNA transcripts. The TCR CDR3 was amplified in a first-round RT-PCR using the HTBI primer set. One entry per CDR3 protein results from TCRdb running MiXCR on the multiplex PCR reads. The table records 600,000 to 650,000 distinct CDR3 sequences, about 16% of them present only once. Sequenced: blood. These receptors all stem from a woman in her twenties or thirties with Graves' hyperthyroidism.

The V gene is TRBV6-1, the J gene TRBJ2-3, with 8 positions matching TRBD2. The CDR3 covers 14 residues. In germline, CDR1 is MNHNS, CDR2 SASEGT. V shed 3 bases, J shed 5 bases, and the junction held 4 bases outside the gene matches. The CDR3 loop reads CASSDREGRDTQYF. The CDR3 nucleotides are TGTGCCAGCAGTGACCGGGAGGGGCGAGATACGCAGTATTTT.

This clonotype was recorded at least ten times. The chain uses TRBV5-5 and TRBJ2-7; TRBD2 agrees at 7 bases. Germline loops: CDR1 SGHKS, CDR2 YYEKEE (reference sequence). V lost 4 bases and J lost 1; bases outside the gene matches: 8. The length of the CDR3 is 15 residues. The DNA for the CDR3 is TGTGCCAGCAGCCCCTGGGGAGGGGCTTCCTACGAGCAGTACTTC. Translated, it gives CASSPWGGASYEQYF.

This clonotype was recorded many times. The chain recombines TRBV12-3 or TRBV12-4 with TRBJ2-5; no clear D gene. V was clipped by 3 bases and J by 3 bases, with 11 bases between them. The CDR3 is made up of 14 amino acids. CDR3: CASSLLRAEETQYF. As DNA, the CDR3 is TGTGCCAGCAGTTTGCTTAGGGCAGAAGAGACCCAGTACTTC.

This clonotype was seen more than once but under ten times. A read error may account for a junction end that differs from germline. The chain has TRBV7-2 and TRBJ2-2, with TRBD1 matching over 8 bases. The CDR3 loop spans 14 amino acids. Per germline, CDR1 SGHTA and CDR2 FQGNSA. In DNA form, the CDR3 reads TGTGCCAGCAGCTTGACAGGGGACACCAGGGAGCTGTTTTTT. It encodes CASSLTGDTRELFF.

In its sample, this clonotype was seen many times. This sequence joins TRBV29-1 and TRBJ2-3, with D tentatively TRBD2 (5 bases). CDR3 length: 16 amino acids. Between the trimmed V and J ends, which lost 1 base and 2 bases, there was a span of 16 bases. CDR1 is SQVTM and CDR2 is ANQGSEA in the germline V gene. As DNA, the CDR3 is TGCAGCGTTGAAGGGCCACTAGAAACTCACACAGATACGCAGTATTTT. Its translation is CSVEGPLETHTDTQYF.

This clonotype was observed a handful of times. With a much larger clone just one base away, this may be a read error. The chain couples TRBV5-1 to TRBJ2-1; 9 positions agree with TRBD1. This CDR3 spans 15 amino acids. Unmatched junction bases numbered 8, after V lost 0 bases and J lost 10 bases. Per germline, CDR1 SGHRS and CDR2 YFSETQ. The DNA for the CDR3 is TGCGCCAGCAGCTTGGCCGGACAGGGGCAAGGCGAGCAGTTCTTC. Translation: CASSLAGQGQGEQFF. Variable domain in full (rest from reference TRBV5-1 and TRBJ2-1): KAGVTQTPRYLIKTRGQQVTLSCSPISGHRSVSWYQQTPGQGLQFLFEYFSETQRNKGNFPGRFSGRQFSNSRSEMNVSTLELGDSALYLCASSLAGQGQGEQFFGPGTRLTVL.

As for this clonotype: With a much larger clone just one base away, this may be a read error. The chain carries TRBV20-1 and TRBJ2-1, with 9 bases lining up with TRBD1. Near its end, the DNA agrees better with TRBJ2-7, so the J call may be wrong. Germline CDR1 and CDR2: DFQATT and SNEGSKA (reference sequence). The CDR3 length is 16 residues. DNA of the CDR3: TGCAGTGCCCCCAACAGGGGGACAGGGAGTAGCAATGAGCAGTACTTC. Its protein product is CSAPNRGTGSSNEQYF.

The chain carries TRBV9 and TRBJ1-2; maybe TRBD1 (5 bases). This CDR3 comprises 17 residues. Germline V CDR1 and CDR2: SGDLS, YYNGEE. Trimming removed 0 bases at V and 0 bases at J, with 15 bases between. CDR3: CASSVGSDRPSNYGYTF. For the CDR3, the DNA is TGTGCCAGCAGCGTAGGTTCCGACAGACCATCTAACTATGGCTACACCTTC. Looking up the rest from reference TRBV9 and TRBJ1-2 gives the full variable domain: DSGVTQTPKHLITATGQRVTLRCSPRSGDLSVYWYQQSLDQGLQFLIQYYNGEERAKGNILERFSAQQFPDLHSELNLSSLELGDSALYFCASSVGSDRPSNYGYTFGSGTRLTVV.

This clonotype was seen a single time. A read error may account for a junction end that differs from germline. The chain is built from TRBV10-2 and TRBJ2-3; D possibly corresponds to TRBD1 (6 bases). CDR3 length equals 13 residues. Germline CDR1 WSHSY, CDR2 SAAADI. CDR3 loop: CASKDSSKDTQYF. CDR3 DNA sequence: TGCGCCAGCAAGGACAGTAGCAAAGATACGCAGTATTTT.

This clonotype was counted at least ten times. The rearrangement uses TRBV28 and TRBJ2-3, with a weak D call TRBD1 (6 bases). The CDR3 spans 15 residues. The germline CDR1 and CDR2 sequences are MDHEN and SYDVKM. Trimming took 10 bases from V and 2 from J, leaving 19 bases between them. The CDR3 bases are TGTGCCATCTCAAGACGGACAGTCTACACAGATACGCAGTATTTT. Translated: CAISRRTVYTDTQYF.

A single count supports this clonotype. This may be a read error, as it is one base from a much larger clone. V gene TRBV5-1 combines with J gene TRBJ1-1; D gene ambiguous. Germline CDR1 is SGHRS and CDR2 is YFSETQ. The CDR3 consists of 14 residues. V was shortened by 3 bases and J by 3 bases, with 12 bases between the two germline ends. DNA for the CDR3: TGCGCCAGCAGCTATCAGGAGGCCGACACTGAAGCTTTCTTT. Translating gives CASSYQEADTEAFF.

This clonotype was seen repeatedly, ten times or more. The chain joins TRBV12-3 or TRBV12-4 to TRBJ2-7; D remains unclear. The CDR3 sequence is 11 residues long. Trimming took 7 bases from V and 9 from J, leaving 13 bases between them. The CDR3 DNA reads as TGTGCCAGCACCTCGGCCGGGCGGCAGTACTTC. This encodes CASTSAGRQYF.

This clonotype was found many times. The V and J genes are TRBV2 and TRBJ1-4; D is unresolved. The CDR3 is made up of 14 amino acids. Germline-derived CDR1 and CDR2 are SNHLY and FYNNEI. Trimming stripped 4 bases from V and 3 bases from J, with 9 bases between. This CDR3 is CASSVSDSNEKLFF. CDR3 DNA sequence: TGTGCCAGCAGTGTGTCAGATTCTAATGAAAAACTGTTTTTT. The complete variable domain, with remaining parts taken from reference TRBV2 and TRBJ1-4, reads EPEVTQTPSHQVTQMGQEVILRCVPISNHLYFYWYRQILGQKVEFLVSFYNNEISEKSEIFDDQFSVERPDGSNFTLKIRSTKLEDSAMYFCASSVSDSNEKLFFGSGTQLSVL.

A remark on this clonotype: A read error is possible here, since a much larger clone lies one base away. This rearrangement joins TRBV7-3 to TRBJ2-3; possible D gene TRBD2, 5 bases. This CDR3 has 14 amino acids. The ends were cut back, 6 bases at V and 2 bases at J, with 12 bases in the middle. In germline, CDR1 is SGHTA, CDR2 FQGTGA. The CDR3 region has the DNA TGTGCCAGCAGTCGGGAAGGGATCACAGATACGCAGTATTTT. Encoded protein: CASSREGITDTQYF.

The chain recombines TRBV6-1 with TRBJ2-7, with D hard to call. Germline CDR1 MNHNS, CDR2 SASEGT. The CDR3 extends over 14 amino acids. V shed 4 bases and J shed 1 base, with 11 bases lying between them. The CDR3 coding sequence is TGTGCCAGCAGTGCAGAACTTCCTTCCTACGAGCAGTACTTC. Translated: CASSAELPSYEQYF.

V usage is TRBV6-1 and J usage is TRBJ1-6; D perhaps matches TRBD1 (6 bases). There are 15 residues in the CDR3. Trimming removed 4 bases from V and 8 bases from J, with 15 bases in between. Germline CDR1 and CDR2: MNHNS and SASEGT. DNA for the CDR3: TGTGCCAGCAGTGTCGAACAAGGGGGTGATTCACCCCTCCACTTT. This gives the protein CASSVEQGGDSPLHF.

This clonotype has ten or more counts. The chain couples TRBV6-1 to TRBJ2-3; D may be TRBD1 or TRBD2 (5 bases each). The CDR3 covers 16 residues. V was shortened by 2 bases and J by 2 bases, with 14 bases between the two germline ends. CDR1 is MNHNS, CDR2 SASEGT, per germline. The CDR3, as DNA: TGTGCCAGCAGTGAAAGTACTAGGGGATTCACAGATACGCAGTATTTT. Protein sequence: CASSESTRGFTDTQYF.

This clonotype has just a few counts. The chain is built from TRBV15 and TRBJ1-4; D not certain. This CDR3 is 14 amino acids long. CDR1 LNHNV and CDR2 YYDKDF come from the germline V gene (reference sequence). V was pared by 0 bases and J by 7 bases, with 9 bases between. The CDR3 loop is CATSRDSGSEKLFF. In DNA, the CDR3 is TGTGCCACCAGCAGAGATTCGGGGAGTGAAAAACTGTTTTTT.

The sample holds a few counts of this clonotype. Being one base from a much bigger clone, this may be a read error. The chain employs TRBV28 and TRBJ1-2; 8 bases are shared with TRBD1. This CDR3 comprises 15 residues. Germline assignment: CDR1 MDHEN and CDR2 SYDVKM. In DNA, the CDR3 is TGTGCCAGCAGTCACTCAGGGGGCCGGATCTATGGCCACACCTTC. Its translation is CASSHSGGRIYGHTF.

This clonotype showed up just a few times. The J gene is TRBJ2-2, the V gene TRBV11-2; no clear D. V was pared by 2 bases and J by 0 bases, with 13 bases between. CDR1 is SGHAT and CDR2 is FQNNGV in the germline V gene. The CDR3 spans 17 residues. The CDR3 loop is CASSLTRSHANTGELFF. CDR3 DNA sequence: TGTGCCAGCAGCTTAACACGTTCTCACGCGAACACCGGGGAGCTGTTTTTT.

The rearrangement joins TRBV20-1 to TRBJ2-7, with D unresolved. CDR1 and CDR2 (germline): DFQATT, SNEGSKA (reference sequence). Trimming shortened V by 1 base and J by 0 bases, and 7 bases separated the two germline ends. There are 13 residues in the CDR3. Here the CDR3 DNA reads TGCAGTGCTAGAGTAGGGAACTCCTACGAGCAGTACTTC. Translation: CSARVGNSYEQYF.

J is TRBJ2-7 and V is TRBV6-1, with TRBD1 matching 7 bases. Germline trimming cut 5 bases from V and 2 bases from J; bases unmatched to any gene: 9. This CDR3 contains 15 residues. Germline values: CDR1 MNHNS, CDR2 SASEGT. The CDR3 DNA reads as TGTGCCAGCAGTAATCCGGGACAGCCCACCTACGAGCAGTACTTC. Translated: CASSNPGQPTYEQYF.

The CDR3 here is CASSLTGVNIQYF. The CDR3 DNA is TGTGCCAGCAGTTTGACAGGGGTGAACATTCAGTACTTC. The chain joins TRBV12-3 or TRBV12-4 to TRBJ2-4; 8 bases align to TRBD1. The ends lost 3 bases at V and 7 bases at J; junction bases unmatched: 2. This CDR3 is built from 13 residues.

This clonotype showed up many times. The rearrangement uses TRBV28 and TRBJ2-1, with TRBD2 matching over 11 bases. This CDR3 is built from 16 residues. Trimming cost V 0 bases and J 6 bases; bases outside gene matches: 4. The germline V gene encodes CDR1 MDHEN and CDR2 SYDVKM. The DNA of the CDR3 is TGTGCCAGCAGTTTATGGGGGACTAGCGGCGCCAATGAGCAGTTCTTC. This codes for CASSLWGTSGANEQFF.